A selection of T cell receptor beta chains follows, all from one sample in a study of cytomegalovirus exposure and HLA in healthy donors. This table comes from immunoSEQ multiplex PCR, and its TCRdb copy is limited to in-frame clones, with some not included. The sample consists of over 150,000 clones, about 80% of them appearing once. The specimen sequenced was PBMCs. The receptors shown here come from a woman between 45 and 65 years old in good health and CMV-seronegative. Each CDR3 is given without its conserved first and last residue. Fields, in order: V gene, CDR3 length, CDR3 protein.

v_call: TRBV28; cdr3_length: 14; cdr3_aa: ASNTPGVSGANVLT
v_call: TRBV9; cdr3_length: 11; cdr3_aa: ASSVQGNYGYT
v_call: TRBV5-1; cdr3_length: 13; cdr3_aa: ASGDYGTEWTEAF
v_call: TRBV15; cdr3_length: 15; cdr3_aa: ATSRDTQAATNEKLF
v_call: TRBV6-5; cdr3_length: 13; cdr3_aa: ASSGRRVNNSPLH
v_call: TRBV11-3; cdr3_length: 11; cdr3_aa: ASSKGGSDGYT
v_call: TRBV28; cdr3_length: 14; cdr3_aa: ASSYLTGSTNQPQH
v_call: TRBV10-2; cdr3_length: 13; cdr3_aa: ASSGPRTGGCEQY
v_call: TRBV4-3; cdr3_length: 12; cdr3_aa: ASSRDRGPYEQY
v_call: TRBV5-1; cdr3_length: 13; cdr3_aa: ASRPGTAGANVLT
v_call: TRBV7-2; cdr3_length: 12; cdr3_aa: ASSLRQGASPLH
v_call: TRBV4-3; cdr3_length: 14; cdr3_aa: ASSQDARTYNSPLH
v_call: TRBV7-3; cdr3_length: 13; cdr3_aa: ASSFGAGGNTEAF
v_call: TRBV5-5; cdr3_length: 13; cdr3_aa: ASSLGGSSNQPQH
v_call: TRBV18; cdr3_length: 13; cdr3_aa: ASSPPGITNYGYT
v_call: TRBV7-8; cdr3_length: 15; cdr3_aa: ASSPPGSRAQGNGYT
v_call: TRBV7-2; cdr3_length: 13; cdr3_aa: ASSSVRAGDNEQF
v_call: TRBV4-1; cdr3_length: 13; cdr3_aa: ASRDTPGLAGRRF
v_call: TRBV7-2; cdr3_length: 12; cdr3_aa: ASSLASGTDTQY
v_call: TRBV11-2; cdr3_length: 12; cdr3_aa: ASSETGETDTQY
v_call: TRBV10-3; cdr3_length: 11; cdr3_aa: AITGQGTDTQY
v_call: TRBV7-2; cdr3_length: 16; cdr3_aa: ASSYKSGISFGANVLT
v_call: TRBV19; cdr3_length: 12; cdr3_aa: ASSGTGENTEAF
v_call: TRBV6-1; cdr3_length: 12; cdr3_aa: ASSGGQGGYEQY
v_call: TRBV6-1; cdr3_length: 13; cdr3_aa: ASSAGTGVDHEQY
v_call: TRBV13; cdr3_length: 14; cdr3_aa: ASSLTGGAGTDTQY
v_call: TRBV28; cdr3_length: 12; cdr3_aa: ASTFGGGGQPQH
v_call: TRBV13; cdr3_length: 14; cdr3_aa: ASRGGYQRVSDTQY
v_call: TRBV5-1; cdr3_length: 11; cdr3_aa: ASSSTGGAEAF
v_call: TRBV6-5; cdr3_length: 13; cdr3_aa: ASSYQDRGSYEQY
v_call: TRBV6-6; cdr3_length: 11; cdr3_aa: ASSYGGTYEQY
v_call: TRBV6-6; cdr3_length: 11; cdr3_aa: ASIPSGEETQY
v_call: TRBV28; cdr3_length: 11; cdr3_aa: ASSPGLSYEQY
v_call: TRBV7-2; cdr3_length: 14; cdr3_aa: ASSLSSGRANQPQH
v_call: TRBV28; cdr3_length: 15; cdr3_aa: ASSVQGGYATNEKLF
v_call: TRBV18; cdr3_length: 14; cdr3_aa: ASSWEGGLSTDTQY
v_call: TRBV2; cdr3_length: 10; cdr3_aa: ASGSGQNIQY
v_call: TRBV7-8; cdr3_length: 16; cdr3_aa: ASSSGQVEYYSNQPQH
v_call: TRBV19; cdr3_length: 12; cdr3_aa: ASSIGAGSYTQY
v_call: TRBV28; cdr3_length: 12; cdr3_aa: ASSLFNRRETQY
v_call: TRBV9; cdr3_length: 13; cdr3_aa: ASSPTFLSSYEQY
v_call: TRBV28; cdr3_length: 13; cdr3_aa: ASSLITGYRSEAF
v_call: TRBV4-2; cdr3_length: 12; cdr3_aa: ASSHVTENTEAF
v_call: TRBV6-1; cdr3_length: 13; cdr3_aa: ASSEGTADTYEQY
v_call: TRBV18; cdr3_length: 16; cdr3_aa: ASSPPGSLAGGDNEQF
v_call: TRBV15; cdr3_length: 14; cdr3_aa: ATSKDRGQGYTEAF
v_call: TRBV27; cdr3_length: 14; cdr3_aa: ASNDGQGSHNSPLH
v_call: TRBV4-3; cdr3_length: 13; cdr3_aa: ASSPQTGPSYEQY
v_call: TRBV28; cdr3_length: 10; cdr3_aa: ASSLRGREQY
v_call: TRBV27; cdr3_length: 11; cdr3_aa: ASSLWRGYEQY
v_call: TRBV28; cdr3_length: 12; cdr3_aa: ASSIGTGSGGYT
v_call: TRBV7-2; cdr3_length: 14; cdr3_aa: ASSISTGIIGNTIY
v_call: TRBV25-1; cdr3_length: 12; cdr3_aa: ASSSGGGKPEAF